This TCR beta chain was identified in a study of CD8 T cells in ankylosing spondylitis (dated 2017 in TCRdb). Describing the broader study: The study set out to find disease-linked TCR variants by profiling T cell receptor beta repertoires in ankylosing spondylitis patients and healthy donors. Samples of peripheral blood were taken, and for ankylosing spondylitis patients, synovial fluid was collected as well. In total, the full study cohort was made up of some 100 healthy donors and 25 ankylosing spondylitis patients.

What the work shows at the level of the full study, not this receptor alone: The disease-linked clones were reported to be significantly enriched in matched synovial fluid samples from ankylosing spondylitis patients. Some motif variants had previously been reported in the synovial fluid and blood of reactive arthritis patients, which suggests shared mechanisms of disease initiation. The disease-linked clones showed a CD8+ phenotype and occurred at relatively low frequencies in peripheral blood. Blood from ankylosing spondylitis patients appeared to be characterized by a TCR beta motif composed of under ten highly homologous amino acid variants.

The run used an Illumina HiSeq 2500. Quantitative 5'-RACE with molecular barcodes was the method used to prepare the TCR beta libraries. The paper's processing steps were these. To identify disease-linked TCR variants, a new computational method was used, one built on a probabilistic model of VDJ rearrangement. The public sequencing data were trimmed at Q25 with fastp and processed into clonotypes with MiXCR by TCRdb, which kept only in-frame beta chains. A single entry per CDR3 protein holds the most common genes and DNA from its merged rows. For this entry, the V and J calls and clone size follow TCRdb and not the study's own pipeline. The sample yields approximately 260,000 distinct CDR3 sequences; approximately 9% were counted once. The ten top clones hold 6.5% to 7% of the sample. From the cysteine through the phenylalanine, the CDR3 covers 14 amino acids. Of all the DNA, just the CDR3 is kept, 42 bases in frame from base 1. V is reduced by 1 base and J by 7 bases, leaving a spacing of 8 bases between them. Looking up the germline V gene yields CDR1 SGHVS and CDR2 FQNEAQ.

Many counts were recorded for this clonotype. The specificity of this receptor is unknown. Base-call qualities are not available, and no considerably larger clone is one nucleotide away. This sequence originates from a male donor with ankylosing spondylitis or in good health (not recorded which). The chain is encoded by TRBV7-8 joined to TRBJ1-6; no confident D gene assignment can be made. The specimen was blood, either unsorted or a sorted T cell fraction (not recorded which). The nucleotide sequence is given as TGTGCCAGCAGCTTAGACAGAACAAATTCACCCCTCCACTTT. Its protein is CASSLDRTNSPLHF.